This T cell receptor beta chain was profiled in a study of blood T cell repertoires in COVID-19. Profiled with immunoSEQ multiplex PCR; TCRdb holds only in-frame clones, not every one. The sample has 100,000 or so clones, 75% to 90% seen once. CDR3 size: 16 residues. V dropped 6 bases and J dropped 0; count of bases not matched to a gene: 10. CDR1 MDHEN and CDR2 SYDVKM come from the germline V gene. The chain joins TRBV28 to TRBJ1-1, with 7 bases matching TRBD1. Sequenced material: peripheral blood. This sequence originates from a human donor with acute or convalescent COVID-19. The donor label of this sample is uncertain. CDR3 in DNA: TGTGCCAGCAGCCGACGGGGACAGTTACTGAACACTGAAGCTTTCTTT. Protein: CASSRRGQLLNTEAFF. Full variable domain (remainder filled in from reference TRBV28 and TRBJ1-1): DVKVTQSSRYLVKRTGEKVFLECVQDMDHENMFWYRQDPGLGLRLIYFSYDVKMKEKGDIPEGYSVSREKKERFSLILESASTNQTSMYLCASSRRGQLLNTEAFFGQGTRLTVV.